A single T cell receptor beta chain is shown here with its context. This clone was detected only once. Its antigen remains unidentified. No base quality values were provided; no much bigger clone lies one nucleotide off. Collaborating institutions collected whole blood in K2EDTA tubes following their own protocols. For TCRbeta analysis, collaborators shipped samples as frozen whole blood, isolated PBMCs, or DNA extracted from either of those sample types. The sample belongs to a study of blood T cell repertoires in COVID-19 (dated by TCRdb to 2019 to 2021). Broadly, across the study: Samples covering the acute and convalescent phases of COVID-19 were provided by collaborators in the United States, Italy and Spain. The prospective study material was composed of cDNA or gDNA derived from T cells, B-cell-depleted T cells, or PBMCs. Deeply sampled blood TCRbeta repertoires from subjects exposed to, actively infected with, or recovered from COVID-19 were included in the dataset. A freely available public database, intended as a resource for researchers studying the immune response to SARS-CoV-2, is where the repertoires were released. Samples came from the ongoing ImmuneRACE study (first 160 participants) plus 1,254 subjects from 6 global collaborators. A de-identified subject ID, COVID-19 status, age in years and sex were almost always included in the sample metadata. Where available, HLA class I and class II types were obtained from metadata supplied by the sample provider rather than from assay-based typing.

The investigation overall reported the following: Clinical and demographic metadata were provided uncurated, with the amount varying by source and participant.

The immunoSEQ Assay, a bias-controlled multiplex PCR, was used to amplify TCRbeta CDR3 regions from genomic DNA. Under the source paper's analysis protocol: Within the assay, amplification of reference gene primers was used to estimate how many nucleated cells each sample contained. To quantify the absolute abundance of each unique TCRbeta CDR3 rearrangement, sequence reads were collapsed and filtered. For each sample, productive Simpson clonality was calculated by taking the square root of Simpson's diversity index across productive rearrangements. Drawn from immuneACCESS, this table holds only the in-frame rearrangements with V and J called that TCRdb kept. Clones are partly lost; checked studies trace under half to an unresolved V gene and leave the rest unexplained. D and trimming were read from the DNA, whereas the V and J calls and clone size are those reported in that table. The sample table contains about 12,000 clones; only one count was recorded for roughly 91% of them. The ten largest clones capture 28% of the sample.

For this chain, trimming is 1 base at the V end and 5 bases at the J end, and the number of junction bases without a gene match is 4. The CDR3 has 14 amino acids, counting the end cysteine and phenylalanine. Just the 42-base CDR3 DNA is kept, in frame starting at base 1. CDR1 and CDR2 are drawn from the germline V gene (reference sequence): LGHDT, YNNKEL. The V and J segments used are TRBV3-1 (or the pseudogene TRBV3-2) and TRBJ1-2; 7 middle bases align to TRBD1. Sequenced material: peripheral blood. The receptor's source is a woman aged 70-85 years with active COVID-19. The CDR3 region: CASSQASTGYGYTF. Read as DNA, the sequence is TGTGCCAGCAGCCAAGCCTCGACAGGGTATGGCTACACCTTC.